The 5 T cell receptor beta chains given below trace back to one sample, sequenced in a study of shared clonotypes between healthy human individuals. CD8 cells classed as naive were CD45RO-negative and positively selected for CCR7, excluding terminally differentiated effector memory CD45RA+ cells. Profiled with immunoSEQ multiplex PCR; TCRdb holds only in-frame clones, not every one. This sample has about 590,000 clones, with around 95% found just once. The source material was naive CD8+ T cells sorted from blood. These receptors all stem from a young woman in good health.

The rearrangement uses TRBV9 and TRBJ2-5, with D possibly being TRBD2 (5 bases). From germline, CDR1 is SGDLS and CDR2 YYNGEE. CDR3 length: 18 amino acids. V was shortened by 4 bases and J by 6 bases, with 28 bases between the two germline ends. As DNA, the CDR3 is TGTGCCAGCAGCTTCACCCTGGGAGTGGGAGTGTTTGGGAAGACCCAGTACTTC. It yields the protein CASSFTLGVGVFGKTQYF.

Concerning this clone itself: Other DNA sequences within the sample encode an identical CDR3. V gene TRBV27 combines with J gene TRBJ2-5; D unresolved. The J call may be wrong; the DNA end is better matched by TRBJ2-7. CDR3 length: 12 amino acids. Germline V gives CDR1 MNHEY, CDR2 SMNVEV (reference sequence). The CDR3 region has the DNA TGTGCCAGCAGCTCCAGCTCCTACGAGCAGTACTTC. Protein sequence: CASSSSSYEQYF.

The chain couples TRBV10-1 to TRBJ1-3, with no clear D. The CDR3 is 14 residues long. The germline CDR1 and CDR2 sequences are WNHNN and SYGVQD (reference sequence). Trimming pared 6 bases from V and 0 bases from J, leaving 9 bases between. CDR3 region: CASSGRNSGNTIYF. CDR3 in DNA: TGCGCCAGCAGCGGACGGAACTCTGGAAACACCATATATTTT.

The chain uses TRBV4-2 and TRBJ1-2; unclear D gene. V was shortened by 0 bases and J by 2 bases, with 7 bases between the two germline ends. The length of the CDR3 is 14 residues. The germline V gene encodes CDR1 LGHNA and CDR2 YNFKEQ. The DNA for the CDR3 is TGTGCCAGCAGCCAAGATCGGGAGAACTATGGCTACACCTTC. Translation: CASSQDRENYGYTF.

V is TRBV11-2 and J is TRBJ2-7, with D perhaps matching TRBD1 or TRBD2 (5 bases each). Deletions cut 5 bases from V and 5 bases from J, with 19 bases between. Germline assignment: CDR1 SGHAT and CDR2 FQNNGV. The CDR3 consists of 15 residues. CDR3 sequence reads: CASSHHRDPKNEQYF. The CDR3 DNA sequence: TGTGCCAGCAGCCACCACCGGGACCCCAAGAACGAGCAGTACTTC.